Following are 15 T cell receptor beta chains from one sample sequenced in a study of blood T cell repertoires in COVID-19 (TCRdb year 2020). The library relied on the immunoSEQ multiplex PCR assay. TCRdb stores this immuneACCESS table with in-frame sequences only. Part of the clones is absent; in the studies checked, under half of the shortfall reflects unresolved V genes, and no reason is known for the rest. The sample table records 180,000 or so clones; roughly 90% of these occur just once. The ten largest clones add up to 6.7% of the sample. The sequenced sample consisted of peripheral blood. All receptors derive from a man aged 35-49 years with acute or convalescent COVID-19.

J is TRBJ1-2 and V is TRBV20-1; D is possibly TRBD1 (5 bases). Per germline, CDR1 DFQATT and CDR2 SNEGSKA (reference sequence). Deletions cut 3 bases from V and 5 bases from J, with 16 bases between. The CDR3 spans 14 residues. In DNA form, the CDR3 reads TGCAGTGCTAGTACAGGCCGATCCCCTTATGGCTACACCTTC. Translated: CSASTGRSPYGYTF.

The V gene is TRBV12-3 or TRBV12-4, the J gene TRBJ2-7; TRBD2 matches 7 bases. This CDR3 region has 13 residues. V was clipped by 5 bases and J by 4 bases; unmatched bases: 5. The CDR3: CASSVGRGYEQYF. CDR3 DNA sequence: TGTGCCAGCAGTGTCGGGCGGGGGTACGAGCAGTACTTC.

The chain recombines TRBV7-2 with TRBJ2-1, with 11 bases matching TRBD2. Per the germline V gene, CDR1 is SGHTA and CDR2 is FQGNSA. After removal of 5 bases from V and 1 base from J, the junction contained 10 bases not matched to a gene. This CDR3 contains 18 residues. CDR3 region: CASSRTSGSSWSYNEQFF. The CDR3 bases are TGTGCCAGCAGCCGTACTAGCGGGAGCTCTTGGTCCTACAATGAGCAGTTCTTC.

CDR3 amino acids: CASSADSHTDTQYF. In DNA, the CDR3 is TGTGCCAGCAGTGCGGACAGCCACACAGATACGCAGTATTTT. The chain recombines TRBV28 with TRBJ2-3; possible D gene TRBD1, 6 bases. Trimming shortened V by 5 bases and J by 2 bases, and 11 bases separated the two germline ends. CDR1 is MDHEN, CDR2 SYDVKM, per germline. The CDR3 totals 14 residues. Combining the CDR3 with reference TRBV28 and TRBJ2-3 gives the whole variable domain DVKVTQSSRYLVKRTGEKVFLECVQDMDHENMFWYRQDPGLGLRLIYFSYDVKMKEKGDIPEGYSVSREKKERFSLILESASTNQTSMYLCASSADSHTDTQYFGPGTRLTVL.

As DNA, the CDR3 is TGTGCCAGCAGCTTGGTTGGGACAGGGCTCCACGAGCAGTACTTC. Protein: CASSLVGTGLHEQYF. The chain is built from TRBV5-8 and TRBJ2-7; 9 bases are shared with TRBD1. The V gene end was trimmed by 0 bases and the J gene end by 5 bases; junction bases not matched to a gene: 6. Germline-derived CDR1 and CDR2 are SGHTS and YDEGEE. This CDR3 comprises 15 residues.

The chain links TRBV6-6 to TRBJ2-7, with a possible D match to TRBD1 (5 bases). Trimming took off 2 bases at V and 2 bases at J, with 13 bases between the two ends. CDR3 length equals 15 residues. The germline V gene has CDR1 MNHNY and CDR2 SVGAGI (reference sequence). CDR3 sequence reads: CASSYETVTTYEQYF. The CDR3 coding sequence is TGTGCCAGCAGTTACGAGACAGTTACTACCTACGAGCAGTACTTC.

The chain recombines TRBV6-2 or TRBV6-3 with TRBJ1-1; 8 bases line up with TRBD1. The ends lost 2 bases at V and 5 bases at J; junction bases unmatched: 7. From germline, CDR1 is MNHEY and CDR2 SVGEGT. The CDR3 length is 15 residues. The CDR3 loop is CASSYRQGLLTEAFF. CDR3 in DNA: TGTGCCAGCAGTTACCGACAGGGGCTGTTGACTGAAGCTTTCTTT.

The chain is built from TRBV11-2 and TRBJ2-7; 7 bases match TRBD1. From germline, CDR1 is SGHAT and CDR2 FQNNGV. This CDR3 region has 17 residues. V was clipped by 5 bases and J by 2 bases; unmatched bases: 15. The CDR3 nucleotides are TGTGCCAGCAGCCTGGCCTTTCTGTCGGGACAGCCCTACGAGCAGTACTTC. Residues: CASSLAFLSGQPYEQYF.

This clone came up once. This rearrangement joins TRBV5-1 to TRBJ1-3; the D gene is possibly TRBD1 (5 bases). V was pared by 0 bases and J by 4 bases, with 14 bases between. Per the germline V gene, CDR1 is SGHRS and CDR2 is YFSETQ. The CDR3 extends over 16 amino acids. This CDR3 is CASSLDQGRSGNTIYF. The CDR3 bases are TGCGCCAGCAGCTTGGACCAGGGTCGTTCCGGAAACACCATATATTTT.

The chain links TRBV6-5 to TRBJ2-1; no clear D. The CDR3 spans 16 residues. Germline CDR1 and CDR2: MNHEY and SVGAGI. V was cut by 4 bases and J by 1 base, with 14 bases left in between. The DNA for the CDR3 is TGTGCCAGCAGTTCACCAGTGTTTGGTTCCTACAATGAGCAGTTCTTC. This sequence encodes CASSSPVFGSYNEQFF.

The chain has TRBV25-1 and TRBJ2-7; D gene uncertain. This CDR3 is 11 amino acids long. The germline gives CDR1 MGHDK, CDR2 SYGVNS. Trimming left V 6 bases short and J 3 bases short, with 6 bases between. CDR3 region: CASSTSYEQYF. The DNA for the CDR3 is TGTGCCAGCAGCACGAGCTACGAGCAGTACTTC.

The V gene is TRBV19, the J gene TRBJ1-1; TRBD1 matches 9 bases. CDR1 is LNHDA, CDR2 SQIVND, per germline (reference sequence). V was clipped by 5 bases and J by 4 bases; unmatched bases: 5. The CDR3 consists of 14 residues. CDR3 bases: TGTGCCAGTAGTTACAGGGGGCTGTTCACTGAAGCTTTCTTT. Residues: CASSYRGLFTEAFF. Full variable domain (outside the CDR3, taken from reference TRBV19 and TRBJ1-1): DGGITQSPKYLFRKEGQNVTLSCEQNLNHDAMYWYRQDPGQGLRLIYYSQIVNDFQKGDIAEGYSVSREKKESFPLTVTSAQKNPTAFYLCASSYRGLFTEAFFGQGTRLTVV.

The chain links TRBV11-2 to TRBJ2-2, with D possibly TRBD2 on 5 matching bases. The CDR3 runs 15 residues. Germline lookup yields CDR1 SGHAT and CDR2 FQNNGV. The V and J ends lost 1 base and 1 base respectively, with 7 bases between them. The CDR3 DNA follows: TGTGCCAGCAGCTTAGTGGCGGGGAACACCGGGGAGCTGTTTTTT. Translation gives CASSLVAGNTGELFF.

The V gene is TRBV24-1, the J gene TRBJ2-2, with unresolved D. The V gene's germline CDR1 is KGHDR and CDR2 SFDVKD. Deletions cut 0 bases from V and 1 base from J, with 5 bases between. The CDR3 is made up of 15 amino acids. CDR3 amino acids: CATSDLRGNTGELFF. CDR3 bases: TGTGCCACCAGTGATTTGAGAGGGAACACCGGGGAGCTGTTTTTT.

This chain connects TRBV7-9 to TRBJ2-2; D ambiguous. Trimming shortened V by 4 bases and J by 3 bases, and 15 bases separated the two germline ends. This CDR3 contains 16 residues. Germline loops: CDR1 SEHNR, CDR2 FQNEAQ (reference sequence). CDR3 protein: CASSSRQDPYTGELFF. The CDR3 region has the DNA TGTGCCAGCAGCTCCAGACAAGATCCCTACACCGGGGAGCTGTTTTTT.